The 17 T cell receptor beta chains below all came from one sample that was sequenced in a study of T cells in Graves' hyperthyroidism and ophthalmopathy. Amplification yielded TCR beta CDR3 regions, with RNA transcripts as the source. During a first-round RT-PCR of the TCR CDR3, the HTBI primer set was used. Each CDR3 protein gets one entry after TCRdb re-called the multiplex PCR reads with MiXCR. The profile shows hundreds of thousands of distinct CDR3 sequences, just over 35% of them singletons. Sequences were obtained from blood. These receptors were obtained from a woman in her thirties or forties with Graves' hyperthyroidism.

CDR3 region: CASSPGSKNEQYF. Written as DNA, the CDR3 is TGTGCCAGCAGTCCGGGGAGTAAGAACGAGCAGTACTTC. The chain couples TRBV6-2 or TRBV6-3 to TRBJ2-7; a weak D match, TRBD2 (5 bases). V was cut by 5 bases and J by 5 bases, with 13 bases left in between. The length of the CDR3 is 13 residues. Looked up from germline, CDR1 is MNHEY and CDR2 is SVGEGT.

The chain joins TRBV11-3 to TRBJ1-1; D gene uncertain. With 5 bases removed from V and 1 base from J, the gap between germline ends came to 14 bases. The length of the CDR3 is 15 residues. Germline assignment: CDR1 SGHNT and CDR2 YENEEA. In DNA form, the CDR3 reads TGTGCCAGCAGCCAAGTGGTAATGGCGAACACTGAAGCTTTCTTT. Its translation is CASSQVVMANTEAFF.

This clonotype appeared many times. The V call is TRBV11-2, the J call TRBJ2-7; D not certain. Germline V CDR1 and CDR2: SGHAT, FQNNGV. V gave up 0 bases and J gave up 3 bases, with 9 bases separating them. This CDR3 contains 14 residues. In nucleotides, the CDR3 is TGTGCCAGCAGCTTAGAGGTCGGTCGCTACGAGCAGTACTTC. Protein sequence: CASSLEVGRYEQYF.

The rearrangement uses TRBV2 and TRBJ1-1; tentatively, D is TRBD1 (5 bases). Germline V CDR1 and CDR2: SNHLY, FYNNEI. CDR3 length: 15 amino acids. CDR3 sequence: CVGRSGGGLNTEAFF. CDR3 DNA sequence: TGTGTCGGTCGTTCGGGTGGGGGATTGAACACTGAAGCTTTCTTT.

The rearrangement uses TRBV2 and TRBJ1-4; no clear D gene. V lost 4 bases, J lost 15 bases, and 6 bases lay in between. Germline V lookup: CDR1 SNHLY, CDR2 FYNNEI. The CDR3 has 9 residues. CDR3 sequence: CASSAPLFF. The CDR3 DNA sequence: TGTGCCAGCAGTGCCCCTTTGTTTTTT. Variable domain in full (rest from reference TRBV2 and TRBJ1-4): EPEVTQTPSHQVTQMGQEVILRCVPISNHLYFYWYRQILGQKVEFLVSFYNNEISEKSEIFDDQFSVERPDGSNFTLKIRSTKLEDSAMYFCASSAPLFFGSGTQLSVL.

The V call is TRBV11-3, the J call TRBJ1-1; D may be TRBD1 (6 bases). V lost 5 bases and J lost 6, with 16 bases in between. Per germline, CDR1 SGHNT and CDR2 YENEEA. The CDR3 contains 14 residues. The CDR3 spells CASSERAGAPEAFF. The DNA of the CDR3 is TGTGCCAGCAGCGAAAGGGCAGGGGCGCCTGAAGCTTTCTTT. The variable domain in full, with the rest retrieved from reference TRBV11-3 and TRBJ1-1, is EAGVVQSPRYKIIEKKQPVAFWCNPISGHNTLYWYLQNLGQGPELLIRYENEEAVDDSQLPKDRFSAERLKGVDSTLKIQPAELGDSAVYLCASSERAGAPEAFFGQGTRLTVV.

In its sample, this clonotype was seen many times. The chain links TRBV7-9 to TRBJ1-1; D gene uncertain. Germline V gene sequence: CDR1 SEHNR, CDR2 FQNEAQ (reference sequence). There are 13 residues in the CDR3. Deletions cut 2 bases from V and 8 bases from J, with 12 bases between. The CDR3 region has the DNA TGTGCCAGCAGCTTACAAGGAAGAGTCGAAGCTTTCTTT. Protein: CASSLQGRVEAFF.

There are a few counts of this clonotype. This chain connects TRBV19 to TRBJ1-1; tentatively, D is TRBD1 (5 bases). Deletions cut 5 bases from V and 6 bases from J, with 19 bases between. The CDR3 sequence is 15 residues long. Germline V CDR1 and CDR2: LNHDA, SQIVND (reference sequence). The CDR3 DNA reads as TGTGCCAGTAGTTCCCCGGAGGGGTTTACTTCTGAAGCTTTCTTT. It translates to CASSSPEGFTSEAFF.

The chain uses TRBV29-1 and TRBJ2-5, with 7 positions matching TRBD1. The V gene end was trimmed by 4 bases and the J gene end by 0 bases; junction bases not matched to a gene: 5. CDR3 length: 14 residues. CDR1 is SQVTM and CDR2 is ANQGSEA in the germline V gene. CDR3 loop: CSVAGGAYQETQYF. The CDR3 DNA sequence: TGCAGCGTTGCAGGGGGTGCCTACCAAGAGACCCAGTACTTC.

Only a few counts were recorded for this clonotype. V is TRBV12-3 or TRBV12-4 and J is TRBJ2-2, with 7 bases aligning to TRBD1. The CDR3 totals 13 residues. After removal of 7 bases from V and 6 bases from J, the junction contained 5 bases not matched to a gene. CDR3 nucleotides: TGTGCCAGCAAACACAGGGGCGCCGGGGAGCTGTTTTTT. This translates into CASKHRGAGELFF.

V usage is TRBV2 and J usage is TRBJ2-6; TRBD1 is a possible D gene (6 bases). This CDR3 region has 13 residues. Germline V CDR1 and CDR2: SNHLY, FYNNEI. Trimming removed 7 bases from V and 4 bases from J, with 8 bases in between. CDR3 coding DNA: TGTGCCAGCACCGGACAGGGGGCCAACGTCCTGACTTTC. It encodes CASTGQGANVLTF. The variable domain in full, with the rest retrieved from reference TRBV2 and TRBJ2-6, is EPEVTQTPSHQVTQMGQEVILRCVPISNHLYFYWYRQILGQKVEFLVSFYNNEISEKSEIFDDQFSVERPDGSNFTLKIRSTKLEDSAMYFCASTGQGANVLTFGAGSRLTVL.

This clonotype showed up just a few times. The DNA of the CDR3 is TGTGCCAGCAGCTTAGCGGCTGAGGGTTATAGCTCTGGAAACACCATATATTTT. Residues: CASSLAAEGYSSGNTIYF. This chain connects TRBV7-9 to TRBJ1-3; unclear D gene. This CDR3 region has 18 residues. V was pared by 0 bases and J by 0 bases, with 15 bases between. Looked up from germline, CDR1 is SEHNR and CDR2 is FQNEAQ (reference sequence).

This clonotype appeared many times. The chain joins TRBV19 to TRBJ1-5; 8 nucleotides agree with TRBD1. In germline, CDR1 is LNHDA, CDR2 SQIVND (reference sequence). The junction had 4 bases not matched to a gene; V was cut back by 7 bases and J by 2 bases. This CDR3 spans 14 amino acids. CDR3 in DNA: TGTGCCAGTATGGGACAGGTCGGCAATCAGCCCCAGCATTTT. It specifies CASMGQVGNQPQHF.

This chain uses TRBV2 with TRBJ2-3; D ambiguous. The CDR3 runs to 12 residues. V was pared by 6 bases and J by 4 bases, with 8 bases between. Germline values: CDR1 SNHLY, CDR2 FYNNEI. CDR3 sequence reads: CASSKSPDTQYF. The CDR3 coding sequence is TGTGCCAGCAGCAAGAGCCCAGATACGCAGTATTTT.

V usage is TRBV7-9 and J usage is TRBJ1-3; no firm D call. Trimming left V 1 base short and J 4 bases short, with 20 bases between. Germline V gene lookup returns CDR1 SEHNR and CDR2 FQNEAQ (reference sequence). The CDR3 is made up of 18 amino acids. The CDR3 coding sequence is TGTGCCAGCAGCTTAGTCGATACCGGACTCTTGGGGGGAAACACCATATATTTT. Amino acids: CASSLVDTGLLGGNTIYF. Using reference TRBV7-9 and TRBJ1-3 for the parts outside the CDR3, the full variable domain is DTGVSQNPRHKITKRGQNVTFRCDPISEHNRLYWYRQTLGQGPEFLTYFQNEAQLEKSRLLSDRFSAERPKGSFSTLEIQRTEQGDSAMYLCASSLVDTGLLGGNTIYFGEGSWLTVV.

The chain couples TRBV5-1 to TRBJ2-7; D is unresolved. Trimming took 4 bases from V and 6 from J, leaving 11 bases between them. CDR3 length equals 12 residues. Per germline, CDR1 SGHRS and CDR2 YFSETQ. The CDR3 DNA follows: TGCGCCAGCAGCGTCGACGGTACCGAGCAGTACTTC. It is translated as CASSVDGTEQYF.

The table lists this clonotype with a few counts. The chain recombines TRBV5-1 with TRBJ2-5, with 8 positions matching TRBD1. The CDR3 is 15 residues long. V lost 2 bases, J lost 9 bases, and 12 bases stayed unmatched. CDR1 and CDR2 (germline): SGHRS, YFSETQ. The CDR3 reads CASSLDRGPREPQYF. CDR3 bases: TGCGCCAGCAGCTTAGACAGGGGCCCCCGGGAGCCCCAGTACTTC.